This T cell receptor (beta chain) emerged from a study of graft-versus-host responses after intestinal transplantation (dated by TCRdb to the early 2020s). Regarding the complete study: Recipients received multivisceral, liver-intestinal, or isolated intestinal transplants. Every recipient was given anti-thymocyte globulin induction, followed by approximately three years of maintenance tacrolimus and steroids. Bulk TCR-beta CDR3 sequencing was used to track graft-versus-host and host-versus-graft alloreactive T cell clones in the graft, circulation and bone marrow after intestinal transplantation. Alloreactive clones were identified by sequencing pre-transplant mixed lymphocyte reaction products and comparing these products with unstimulated pre-transplant donor and recipient T cells. Of the 20 to 30 intestinal transplant recipients enrolled in the cohort, one of whom was a retransplant, a few patients without pretransplant specimens were excluded. A peak of at least 4% donor T cells among recipient peripheral blood mononuclear cells was the definition used for donor T cell macrochimerism. Rather than being sequenced by the commercial service, samples from three later patients were sequenced in-house on an Illumina MiSeq and processed with MiXCR.

The receptor library was made with the immunoSEQ multiplex PCR assay. For most patients, high-throughput TCR-beta CDR3 sequencing of genomic DNA was performed by Adaptive Biotechnologies. The study's own analysis went as follows. TCR sequencing data were retrieved from Adaptive's ImmunoSEQ software for some 19 patients, whereas three other patients were processed with MiXCR and VDJtools. CDR3 nucleotide sequences shared by donor and recipient were removed because the origin of these sequences could not be assigned. Alloreactive clones required at least 2-fold expansion over unstimulated cells and minimum CFSE-low frequency of 0.002% (template counts) or 0.001% (read counts). A clone was considered mappable if detected in the sequenced pre-transplant spleen, lymph node, or MLR CFSE-low populations of the donor or recipient. Cumulative frequency of alloreactive clones was calculated as a percentage of all sequences weighted by copy number. What TCRdb holds here is the immuneACCESS table cut down to in-frame rearrangements. Part of the clones is not present; checked against another copy, under half of the missing clones reflect an unresolved V gene, and the others are unexplained. That table is the source of V, J and clone size, and D and trimming were worked out from the DNA. The sample table contains 35,000 to 40,000 clones; only one count was recorded for roughly four fifths of them. The top ten hold 3.5% of the sample.

With regard to this clone: Its antigen is not yet known. Per-nucleotide qualities are absent, and no much larger clonotype sits a single base away.

Blood samples were collected up to 4 times in the first month after transplant and then at least monthly when available. Including cysteine and phenylalanine, the CDR3 has 15 amino acids. Just the 45-base CDR3 DNA is kept, in frame starting at base 1. The germline V gene provides CDR1 SNHLY and CDR2 FYNNEI. Trimming removed 9 bases from V and 4 bases from J, leaving 19 bases between the germline ends. Results and caveats for the whole study, not just this receptor: GvH clones were detected in recipient bone marrow, and some of these GvH clones were observed earlier in ileal mucosa or blood, consistent with an intestinal mucosal origin. The relatively low number and heterogeneity of intestinal transplant patients limited the conclusions. High GvH to HvG T cell clonal ratios were observed in the allografts of patients with donor T cell macrochimerism. Early after transplant, declines in HvG clones were associated with peak levels of circulating GvH clones.

The source material was PBMCs, sampled roughly 34 months after transplant. The chain is encoded by TRBV2 joined to TRBJ1-5; tentative D gene TRBD1, with 5 bases matching. This clonotype originated in a human patient who received an intestinal transplant, so some T cells may come from the graft donor. The nucleotide sequence reads as follows: TGTGCCAGTAAACCCGGGACTTTAAGAAATCAGCCCCAGCATTTT. Translated, this gives CASKPGTLRNQPQHF.